A single sample gave rise to the 5 T cell receptor beta chains below, sequenced in a study of post-analysis software for immune sequencing data. Study findings and constraints: TRBV5-6, TRBV5-1 and TRBV20-1 belonged to a set of a handful of TRBV segments that were more frequent in patients than controls.

TCR beta cDNA libraries included unique molecular identifiers. TCRdb re-analysed the PCR reads in MiXCR, keeping a single row per CDR3 protein. Here the sample spans almost 700,000 distinct CDR3 sequences, around 60% being singletons. What these receptors recognize is not known. The specimen was blood. The receptors derive from a girl aged 2 to 10 with multiple sclerosis.

The sample holds a few counts of this clonotype. The J gene is TRBJ2-1, the V gene TRBV20-1, with D possibly being TRBD1 (5 bases). The CDR3 runs 12 residues. The V end was cut by 0 bases, the J end by 12 bases, with 12 bases between. Germline CDR1 is DFQATT and CDR2 is SNEGSKA (reference sequence). The CDR3 region is CSARDPPGLQFF. The DNA of the CDR3 is TGCAGTGCTAGAGATCCCCCAGGGCTGCAGTTCTTC.

The V and J genes are TRBV7-2 and TRBJ2-1; TRBD2 matches at 11 bases. CDR1 SGHTA and CDR2 FQGNSA come from the germline V gene. There are 17 residues in the CDR3. Unmatched junction bases numbered 6, after V lost 5 bases and J lost 0 bases. The CDR3 region is CASSLSSGGTSYNEQFF. The CDR3 DNA reads as TGTGCCAGCAGCCTGTCTAGCGGGGGGACCTCCTACAATGAGCAGTTCTTC.

The chain is built from TRBV6-8 and TRBJ1-1; no reliable D call. Germline CDR1 is MNHGY and CDR2 is SAAAGT. Between the trimmed V and J ends, which lost 10 bases and 1 base, there was a span of 10 bases. This CDR3 is 12 amino acids long. The CDR3 region is CANGPENTEAFF. The CDR3 DNA follows: TGTGCCAACGGACCGGAGAACACTGAAGCTTTCTTT.

The chain uses TRBV29-1 and TRBJ2-1; possibly TRBD1 for D (6 bases). This CDR3 comprises 13 residues. Germline CDR1 reads SQVTM; CDR2 reads ANQGSEA. Trimming pared 5 bases from V and 5 bases from J, leaving 13 bases between. The CDR3 loop is CSVTTTGNNEQFF. DNA of the CDR3: TGCAGCGTTACTACTACAGGGAACAATGAGCAGTTCTTC.

The chain couples TRBV6-5 to TRBJ1-5, with 7 nucleotides matching TRBD1. The germline V gene has CDR1 MNHEY and CDR2 SVGAGI. The CDR3 runs to 13 residues. The ends lost 6 bases at V and 6 bases at J; junction bases unmatched: 5. CDR3 protein: CASRPAGGQPQHF. DNA of the CDR3: TGTGCCAGCAGACCCGCAGGGGGTCAGCCCCAGCATTTT.